Below, one TCR beta chain is given with its context. It has no known antigen specificity. The input lacks base qualities; no much larger clone sits a single base away. TCRbeta CDR3 regions were amplified from genomic DNA using the immunoSEQ Assay, a bias-controlled multiplex PCR. In the source study's methods: The number of nucleated cells in each sample was estimated by amplification of reference gene primers within the assay. Sequence reads were collapsed and filtered to measure the absolute abundance of every unique TCRbeta CDR3 rearrangement. Productive Simpson clonality was computed per sample as the square root of Simpson's diversity index over productive rearrangements. TCRdb holds this immuneACCESS table with in-frame rearrangements only. Some clones are missing; in checked studies, unresolved V genes explain under half, and the rest has no known cause. V and J calls and clone size are those listed in that table; D and trimming were worked out from the DNA. This sample comprises 400,000 or so clones, around 87% of them detected only once. The top ten constitute around 3% of the sample.

These data are taken from a study of blood T cell repertoires in COVID-19 (dated by TCRdb to the early 2020s). About the study as a whole: Samples covering the acute and convalescent phases of COVID-19 were provided by collaborators in the United States, Italy and Spain. The prospective study material was composed of cDNA or gDNA derived from T cells, B-cell-depleted T cells, or PBMCs. Deeply sampled blood TCRbeta repertoires from subjects exposed to, actively infected with, or recovered from COVID-19 were included in the dataset. A freely available public database, intended as a resource for researchers studying the immune response to SARS-CoV-2, is where the repertoires were released. Samples were obtained from the ongoing ImmuneRACE study (first 160 participants) and from some 1,200 subjects provided by 6 global collaborators. Nearly every sample came with metadata listing a de-identified subject ID, COVID-19 status, age in years and sex. HLA class I and class II types, where available, came from metadata supplied by the sample provider rather than from assay-based typing. Paper-wide results and their limitations: The quantity of clinical and demographic metadata differed by source and by participant and was supplied without curation.

The trim is 4 bases for V and 4 bases for J, with a gap of 14 bases between the germline ends. Via the germline V gene, CDR1 is SGHDT and CDR2 YYEEEE. From its cysteine to its phenylalanine, the CDR3 spans 14 amino acids. Here the CDR3 DNA is all that survives: 42 bases in frame from base 1. Each collaborating institution followed its own protocols to collect whole blood in K2EDTA tubes. For TCRbeta analysis, collaborators shipped samples as frozen whole blood, isolated PBMCs, or DNA extracted from either of those sample types. The clonotype comes from a human donor in a cohort sampled during active COVID-19. The material sequenced was peripheral blood. This chain joins TRBV5-6 to TRBJ1-1; TRBD1 is a weak D gene call, 5 bases matching. The CDR3 corresponds to CASSPIGGGTEAFF. At the DNA level, the sequence is TGTGCCAGCAGCCCGATTGGGGGGGGCACTGAAGCTTTCTTT.